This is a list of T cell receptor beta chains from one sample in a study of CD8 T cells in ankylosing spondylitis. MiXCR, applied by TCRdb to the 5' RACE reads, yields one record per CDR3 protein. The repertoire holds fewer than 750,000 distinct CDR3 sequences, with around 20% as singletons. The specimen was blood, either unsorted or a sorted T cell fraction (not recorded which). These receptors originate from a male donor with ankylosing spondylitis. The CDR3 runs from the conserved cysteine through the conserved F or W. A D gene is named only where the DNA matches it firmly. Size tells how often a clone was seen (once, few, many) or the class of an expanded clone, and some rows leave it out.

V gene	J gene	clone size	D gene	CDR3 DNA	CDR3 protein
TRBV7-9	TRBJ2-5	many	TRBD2	TGTGCCAGCAGCTCGGGACTAGCGGGAGCGCACTGGGAGACCCAGTACTTC	CASSSGLAGAHWETQYF
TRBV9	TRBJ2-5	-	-	TGTGCCAGCAGCGTGGGAGGGGGAATGGAGACCCAGTACTTC	CASSVGGGMETQYF
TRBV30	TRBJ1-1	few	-	TGTGCCTGGTCCGGGGAGAACACTGAAGCTTTCTTT	CAWSGENTEAFF
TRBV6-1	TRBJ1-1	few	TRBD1	TGTGCCAGCAGCAGTCGGACAGGACAGAAGCTTGAAGCTTTCTTT	CASSSRTGQKLEAFF
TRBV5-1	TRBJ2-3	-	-	TGCGCCAGTAGGCCCTCTGGGGCGGTCCGACGGACAGATACGCAGTATTTT	CASRPSGAVRRTDTQYF
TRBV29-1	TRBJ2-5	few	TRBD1	TGCAGCGTCGTACAGGGGACGGAGACCCAGTACTTC	CSVVQGTETQYF
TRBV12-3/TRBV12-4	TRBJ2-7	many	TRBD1	TGTGCCGCCGGGACAGGGTACTACGAGCAGTACTTC	CAAGTGYYEQYF
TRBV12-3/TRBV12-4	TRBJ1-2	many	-	TGCGCCAGCAGCTTGGACAGCTATGGCTACACCTTC	CASSLDSYGYTF
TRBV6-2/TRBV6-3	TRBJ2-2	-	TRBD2	TGTGCCAGCAGACTAAGCGGGAGCGGGGTCCGGGAGCTGTTTTTT	CASRLSGSGVRELFF
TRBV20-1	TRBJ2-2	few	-	TGCAGTGCCACCGGGACCGGTACCGGGGAGCTGTTTTTT	CSATGTGTGELFF
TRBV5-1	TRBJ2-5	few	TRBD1	TGCGCCAGCAGCCCCGGACAGGGTTTTGAAGAGACCCAGTACTTC	CASSPGQGFEETQYF
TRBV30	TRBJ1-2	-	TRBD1	TGTGCCTGGAGTGCCTCGACAGGGCTCTTTTATGGCTACACCTTC	CAWSASTGLFYGYTF
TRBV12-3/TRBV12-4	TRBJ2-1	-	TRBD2	TGTGCCAGCAGAACATCCGGGACTAGCGGGAGTAATGAGCAGTTCTTC	CASRTSGTSGSNEQFF
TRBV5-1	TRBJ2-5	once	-	TGCGCCAGCAGCGCAACGCGGGACATGTTAGAGACCCAGTACTTC	CASSATRDMLETQYF
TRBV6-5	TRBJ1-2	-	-	TGTGCCAGCAGTTACTCGATGGGCCAGGTGGTCCATGGCTACACCTTC	CASSYSMGQVVHGYTF
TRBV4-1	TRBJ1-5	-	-	TGCGCCAGCAGCCAAGACGGGCCACCTCGAGGCAATCAGCCCCAGCATTTT	CASSQDGPPRGNQPQHF